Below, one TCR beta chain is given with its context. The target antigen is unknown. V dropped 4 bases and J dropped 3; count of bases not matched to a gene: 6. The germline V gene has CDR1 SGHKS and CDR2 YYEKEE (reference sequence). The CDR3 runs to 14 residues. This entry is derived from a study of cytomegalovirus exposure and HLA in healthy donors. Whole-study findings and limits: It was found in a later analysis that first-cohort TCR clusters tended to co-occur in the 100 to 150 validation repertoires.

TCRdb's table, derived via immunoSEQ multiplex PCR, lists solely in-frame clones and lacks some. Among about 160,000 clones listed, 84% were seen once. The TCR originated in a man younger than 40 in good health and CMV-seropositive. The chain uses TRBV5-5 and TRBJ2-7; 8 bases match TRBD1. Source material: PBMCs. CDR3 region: CASSPGTGNYEQYF. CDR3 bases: TGTGCCAGCAGCCCAGGGACAGGTAACTACGAGCAGTACTTC.